This record covers a single T cell receptor (beta chain). No antigen is known for it. The entry originates in a study of T cell responses to AZD1222 COVID-19 vaccine. J gave up 1 base and V 10 bases, and 5 bases lay outside the gene matches. The CDR3 extends over 14 amino acids. Per the germline V gene, CDR1 is LNHDA and CDR2 is SQIVND (reference sequence). Findings and limits, study-wide: Researchers report vaccine-associated CD4 TCRs spanning spike, with dominance at 160-218 and 743-854. The peak T cell response came first, and repertoires were sampled only after it. White British donors predominated, females outnumbered males, and clonal diversity was possibly underestimated.

Libraries were prepared by immunoSEQ multiplex PCR; TCRdb keeps only in-frame clonotypes and omits some of them. The sample carries 200,000 to 250,000 clones, about 94% recorded once. This clonotype originated in an adult who received the MenACWY meningococcal vaccine as a control. Sequencing used peripheral blood, obtained 28 days after the second dose of the MenACWY control vaccine. This sequence joins TRBV19 and TRBJ2-2; 8 positions match TRBD1. For the CDR3, the DNA is TGTGCCACTACAGGGGGTTTGAACACCGGGGAGCTGTTTTTT. It encodes CATTGGLNTGELFF.